The rows below give T cell receptor beta chains drawn from one sample of a study of blood T cells in healthy people across ages. Each CDR3 protein gets one entry after TCRdb re-called the 5' RACE reads with MiXCR. Of approximately 800,000 distinct CDR3 sequences in the sample, under 30% were seen once. This sample also appeared in a second study, on T cells of mothers and their children.

The material sequenced was blood. The receptors were sampled from a boy between 10 and 17 years old in good health. Both conserved end residues are part of each CDR3. The D gene is left open where the match is weak. Size is omitted from some rows. Given values are once, few, many or a class for expanded clones.

j_call | d_call | v_call | cdr3_length | clone_size | cdr3_nt | cdr3_aa
TRBJ2-3 | . | TRBV20-1 | 15 | few | TGCAGTGCTAGAGATGGGCGAACCCCCACAGATACGCAATATTTT | CSARDGRTPTDTQYF
TRBJ1-2 | . | TRBV10-1 | 11 | . | TGCGCCAGCCCGGGTAACTATGGCTACACCTTC | CASPGNYGYTF
TRBJ2-4 | . | TRBV4-1 | 17 | . | TGCGCCAGCAGCCAGGAACCGGGACCATCTGCCAAAAACATTCAGTACTTC | CASSQEPGPSAKNIQYF
TRBJ1-1 | TRBD1 | TRBV5-1 | 14 | few | TGCGCCAGCAGCTACCCGGGACAGGTGGGCTCGGCTTTCTTT | CASSYPGQVGSAFF
TRBJ1-1 | TRBD1 | TRBV10-3 | 17 | few | TGTGCCATCAGTGAGGCGAGGACAGGGCCCTTGAACACTGAAGCTTTCTTT | CAISEARTGPLNTEAFF
TRBJ1-5 | . | TRBV9 | 14 | . | TGTGCCAGCAGCGTAGGTGGGGGGGGTCAGCCCCAGCATTTT | CASSVGGGGQPQHF
TRBJ2-7 | . | TRBV27 | 14 | . | TGTGCCAGCAGTTTTTTGGGTACGGGTAGGGAGCAGTACTTC | CASSFLGTGREQYF
TRBJ1-2 | . | TRBV5-1 | 14 | . | TGCGCCAGCAGCTTGGAGGGTACCAACTATGGCTACACCTTC | CASSLEGTNYGYTF
TRBJ2-1 | TRBD2 | TRBV5-1 | 14 | many | TGCGCCAGCAGCTTGGAGACTAGCGGGGCCGAGCAGTTCTTC | CASSLETSGAEQFF
TRBJ2-1 | TRBD2 | TRBV5-1 | 16 | . | TGCGCCAGCAGCGCAGGTACTAGCGGGAACTACAATGAGCAGTTCTTC | CASSAGTSGNYNEQFF
TRBJ1-1 | . | TRBV12-3/TRBV12-4 | 14 | . | TGTGCCAGCAGTCCTCTTCGGGACGGCACTGAAGCTTTCTTT | CASSPLRDGTEAFF
TRBJ2-5 | TRBD1 | TRBV7-6 | 18 | few | TGTGCCAGCAGCTTAGACGTCAGCTGGGACAGGTCGCAAGAGACCCAGTACTTC | CASSLDVSWDRSQETQYF
TRBJ2-5 | TRBD2 | TRBV12-3/TRBV12-4 | 14 | . | TGTGCCAGCAGTTTAGGAGCGGGGATGGAGACCCAGTACTTC | CASSLGAGMETQYF
TRBJ2-6 | . | TRBV7-2 | 18 | . | TGTGCCAGCAGCTTAGTCGGGACCGGGTCCTCTGGGGCCAACGTCCTGACTTTC | CASSLVGTGSSGANVLTF